Given below is one T cell receptor (beta chain) in context. These data originate in a study of CD8 T cells in Susac syndrome. Trimming took 6 bases from V and 0 from J, leaving 12 bases between them. In germline, CDR1 is MNHEY, CDR2 SMNVEV (reference sequence). The CDR3 loop spans 15 amino acids. When the RNA was reverse transcribed, random hexamers were used with an input of about 0.5 to 1 ug. Via MiXCR, TCRdb re-called the immunoSEQ multiplex PCR reads, giving one row per CDR3 protein. Among about 300,000 distinct CDR3 sequences listed, approximately 85% were seen once. The chain joins TRBV27 to TRBJ1-5; D is perhaps TRBD1 (5 bases). This receptor was taken from a human donor with multiple sclerosis. The sample taken for sequencing was CD8+ T cells from PBMCs. CDR3 loop: CASRTGELSNQPQHF. The CDR3 coding sequence is TGTGCCAGCAGGACGGGGGAGCTTAGCAATCAGCCCCAGCATTTT.